What follows are 28 T cell receptor beta chains derived from one specimen sequenced in a study of CD8 T cells in Susac syndrome. cDNA came from around 0.5 to 1 ug RNA primed by random hexamers. MiXCR was run by TCRdb on the immunoSEQ multiplex PCR reads, yielding one entry per CDR3 protein. The table shows 150,000 to 200,000 distinct CDR3 sequences, with 85% to 95% occurring only once. The specimen was CD4+ T cells from PBMCs. All receptors come from a human donor in good health.

This chain links TRBV4-2 with TRBJ2-1, with 7 bases that match TRBD1. The trim removed 0 bases at V and 5 bases at J, leaving 4 bases unmatched. The CDR3 spans 15 residues. From germline, CDR1 is LGHNA and CDR2 YNFKEQ. CDR3 in DNA: TGTGCCAGCAGCCAAGATGAGGGGGCCCACAATGAGCAGTTCTTC. Its protein is CASSQDEGAHNEQFF.

V and J are TRBV15 and TRBJ2-7; D may be TRBD2 (7 bases). The CDR3 extends over 14 amino acids. Germline V lookup: CDR1 LNHNV, CDR2 YYDKDF (reference sequence). Trimming cost V 5 bases and J 5 bases, with 16 bases left between them. In nucleotides, the CDR3 is TGTGCCACCAGCTCACGGGGGGCGCACGACGAGCAGTACTTC. It is translated as CATSSRGAHDEQYF.

The chain combines TRBV3-1 with TRBJ2-2; D remains ambiguous. Germline CDR1 LGHDT, CDR2 YNNKEL (reference sequence). V was clipped by 0 bases and J by 4 bases, with 15 bases between them. The CDR3 covers 17 residues. CDR3 nucleotides: TGTGCCAGCAGCCAAGATCGGCGAGGCGCCGGCACCGGGGAGCTGTTTTTT. Translated: CASSQDRRGAGTGELFF.

The CDR3 DNA is TGTGCCAGCAGTCCACAGGGGCACAATCAGCCCCAGCATTTT. As protein: CASSPQGHNQPQHF. The genes are TRBV12-3 or TRBV12-4 and TRBJ1-5, with 7 bases fitting TRBD1. The CDR3 length is 14 residues. Trimming cost V 5 bases and J 3 bases; bases outside gene matches: 4.

This sequence joins TRBV6-5 and TRBJ1-4; possible D gene TRBD1, 5 bases. Germline CDR1 reads MNHEY; CDR2 reads SVGAGI. Trimming pared 6 bases from V and 8 bases from J, leaving 10 bases between. This CDR3 region has 12 residues. CDR3 residues: CASRGTAEKLFF. DNA of the CDR3: TGTGCCAGCAGAGGGACGGCAGAAAAACTGTTTTTT.

The rearrangement joins TRBV5-6 to TRBJ1-2; unclear D gene. The CDR3 has 13 residues. Germline values: CDR1 SGHDT, CDR2 YYEEEE. Trimming took off 4 bases at V and 2 bases at J, with 9 bases between the two ends. CDR3 loop: CASSRQQNYGYTF. CDR3 bases: TGTGCCAGCAGCCGGCAACAGAACTATGGCTACACCTTC. The whole variable domain, filled in from reference TRBV5-6 and TRBJ1-2, reads DAGVTQSPTHLIKTRGQQVTLRCSPKSGHDTVSWYQQALGQGPQFIFQYYEEEERQRGNFPDRFSGHQFPNYSSELNVNALLLGDSALYLCASSRQQNYGYTFGSGTRLTVV.

The table lists this clonotype with a count of one. A much larger clone lies a single base off, so this may be a read error. The J gene is TRBJ1-1, the V gene TRBV18; a weak D match, TRBD1 (5 bases). CDR1 is KGHSH and CDR2 is LQKENI in the germline V gene. CDR3 length: 13 residues. CDR3 bases: TGTGCCTGCTCACCTAGCAGGGACACTGAAGCTTTCTTT. Translated, it gives CACSPSRDTEAFF.

The J gene is TRBJ2-5, the V gene TRBV2, with 7 positions matching TRBD1. This CDR3 spans 14 amino acids. With 9 bases clipped from V and 2 bases from J, the junction kept 9 bases outside the gene matches. Germline V gives CDR1 SNHLY, CDR2 FYNNEI. The CDR3 loop is CASLRQGGQETQYF. CDR3 in DNA: TGTGCCAGTCTTCGACAGGGTGGTCAAGAGACCCAGTACTTC. The full variable domain, completed using reference TRBV2 and TRBJ2-5, is EPEVTQTPSHQVTQMGQEVILRCVPISNHLYFYWYRQILGQKVEFLVSFYNNEISEKSEIFDDQFSVERPDGSNFTLKIRSTKLEDSAMYFCASLRQGGQETQYFGPGTRLLVL.

This clonotype has only one observation. The chain combines TRBV7-6 with TRBJ1-2; D may be TRBD1 (6 bases). Trimming left V 5 bases short and J 5 bases short, with 12 bases between. Germline CDR1 is SGHVS and CDR2 is FNYEAQ. The CDR3 covers 13 residues. The CDR3 DNA sequence: TGTGCCAGCAGCGGGGGAGGGGGATATGGCTACACCTTC. Its translation is CASSGGGGYGYTF.

The chain recombines TRBV6-5 with TRBJ2-5, with a tentative D call TRBD2 (5 bases). The CDR3 has 14 amino acids. Germline CDR1 MNHEY, CDR2 SVGAGI. V was pared by 0 bases and J by 3 bases, with 8 bases between. The CDR3 DNA reads TGTGCCAGCAGTTACTCGTCAGCGGAAGAGACCCAGTACTTC. Translated, it gives CASSYSSAEETQYF.

The chain recombines TRBV7-9 with TRBJ1-2; the D is unclear. The CDR3 has 15 amino acids. Germline CDR1 reads SEHNR; CDR2 reads FQNEAQ (reference sequence). The V and J ends lost 4 bases and 6 bases respectively, with 18 bases between them. The CDR3 reads CASSSTATGVDGYTF. DNA of the CDR3: TGTGCCAGCAGCTCAACCGCAACCGGGGTGGATGGCTACACCTTC.

The V and J genes are TRBV7-3 and TRBJ2-1; weak D call: TRBD1 (6 bases). Germline values: CDR1 SGHTA, CDR2 FQGTGA. Trimming removed 11 bases at V and 6 bases at J, with 26 bases between. The CDR3 is 16 residues long. CDR3 nucleotide sequence: TGTGCCTGTTCTATTAGTGGGGGCTCCCCCTTCAATGAGCAGTTCTTC. It encodes CACSISGGSPFNEQFF.

This rearrangement joins TRBV3-1 to TRBJ1-2; TRBD1 aligns across 10 bases. Germline V gene data show CDR1 as LGHDT and CDR2 as YNNKEL (reference sequence). V lost 6 bases, J lost 7 bases, and 5 bases stayed unmatched. The CDR3 sequence is 13 residues long. In DNA form, the CDR3 reads TGTGCCAGCAGGCGACAGGGGGCAACTGGCTACACCTTC. It yields the protein CASRRQGATGYTF.

CDR3 DNA: TGCAGTACGGCGGACCTACTTAGCAATCAGCCCCAGCATTTT. Translated, it gives CSTADLLSNQPQHF. The V gene is TRBV20-1, the J gene TRBJ1-5; no definite D call. The CDR3 has 14 amino acids. Trimming took off 8 bases at V and 0 bases at J, with 14 bases between the two ends. The germline V gene has CDR1 DFQATT and CDR2 SNEGSKA (reference sequence).

The J gene is TRBJ2-3, the V gene TRBV20-1; 12 nucleotides agree with TRBD2. Germline V gene lookup returns CDR1 DFQATT and CDR2 SNEGSKA (reference sequence). The V and J ends lost 6 bases and 2 bases, in that order; junction bases with no gene match: 6. This CDR3 has 15 amino acids. CDR3 sequence reads: CSAILAGGNTDTQYF. CDR3 coding DNA: TGCAGTGCCATACTAGCGGGGGGCAACACAGATACGCAGTATTTT.

The rearrangement uses TRBV5-4 and TRBJ1-1, with D maybe TRBD1 (6 bases). The V gene's germline CDR1 is SGHNT and CDR2 YYREEE (reference sequence). V lost 4 bases and J lost 0, with 13 bases in between. This CDR3 is 15 amino acids long. The CDR3 DNA reads TGTGCCAGCAGCCCTACAGGGCCCATGAACACTGAAGCTTTCTTT. This translates into CASSPTGPMNTEAFF.

This rearrangement joins TRBV15 to TRBJ2-1; TRBD2 aligns across 8 bases. The CDR3 spans 16 residues. CDR1 and CDR2 from the germline V gene are LNHNV and YYDKDF (reference sequence). J gave up 8 bases and V 3 bases, and 12 bases lay outside the gene matches. The CDR3: CATSRAQVSGDDEQFF. In DNA, the CDR3 is TGTGCCACCAGCAGGGCCCAAGTTAGCGGGGACGATGAGCAGTTCTTC.

The chain is built from TRBV20-1 and TRBJ1-1; possibly TRBD1 for D (6 bases). V was shortened by 5 bases and J by 2 bases, with 21 bases between the two germline ends. Germline loops: CDR1 DFQATT, CDR2 SNEGSKA (reference sequence). This CDR3 comprises 16 residues. The CDR3 DNA sequence: TGCAGTGCTGATCCCGGGGGCCGTACCTCAAACACTGAAGCTTTCTTT. Protein sequence: CSADPGGRTSNTEAFF.

The V call is TRBV13, the J call TRBJ2-1; weak D call: TRBD1 (6 bases). The CDR3 loop spans 16 amino acids. Trimming cost V 6 bases and J 4 bases, with 19 bases left between them. Germline assignment: CDR1 PRHDT and CDR2 FYEKMQ (reference sequence). Here the CDR3 reads CASSTSGTIVYNEQFF. CDR3 sequence (DNA): TGTGCCAGCAGTACCTCGGGGACAATTGTTTACAATGAGCAGTTCTTC.

Here the CDR3 reads CASSLGAGGQDTQYF. The CDR3 nucleotides are TGTGCCAGCAGCTTAGGTGCGGGGGGGCAAGATACGCAGTATTTT. The genes are TRBV7-3 and TRBJ2-3; 9 positions agree with TRBD2. This CDR3 has 15 residues. After removal of 2 bases from V and 5 bases from J, the junction contained 5 bases not matched to a gene. The germline V gene has CDR1 SGHTA and CDR2 FQGTGA.

The chain couples TRBV30 to TRBJ1-2; D is ambiguous. Trimming removed 4 bases from V and 5 bases from J, with 8 bases in between. The CDR3 length is 11 residues. Germline V gives CDR1 GTSNPN, CDR2 SVGIG (reference sequence). The CDR3 DNA reads as TGTGCCTGGACCGTTGGGTATGGCTACACCTTC. It specifies CAWTVGYGYTF.

The chain has TRBV30 and TRBJ2-5; 7 bases fit TRBD1. The CDR3 extends over 14 amino acids. CDR1 GTSNPN and CDR2 SVGIG come from the germline V gene (reference sequence). Trimming cost V 1 base and J 4 bases; bases outside gene matches: 6. The CDR3 nucleotides are TGTGCCTGGAGTGGTAAGGGGGCCCCAGAGACCCAGTACTTC. Translation: CAWSGKGAPETQYF.

V gene TRBV9 combines with J gene TRBJ1-3; 7 positions match TRBD1. The germline V gene has CDR1 SGDLS and CDR2 YYNGEE. The CDR3 length is 12 residues. V was pared by 2 bases and J by 8 bases, with 1 base of the junction left unmatched. The CDR3 sequence is CASSVQGDTIYF. In DNA form, the CDR3 reads TGTGCCAGCAGCGTTCAGGGGGACACCATATATTTT.

This chain links TRBV12-3 or TRBV12-4 with TRBJ1-2, with 11 bases matching TRBD1. The CDR3 has 14 residues. The V segment lost 6 bases and the J segment 7 bases; nucleotides outside the gene matches: 7. CDR3 sequence (DNA): TGTGCCAGCAGGGAAGGACAGGGGGCGAGTGGCTACACCTTC. Its translation: CASREGQGASGYTF.

The chain links TRBV2 to TRBJ2-7; D not resolved. Trimming pared 6 bases from V and 2 bases from J, leaving 5 bases between. Germline CDR1 reads SNHLY; CDR2 reads FYNNEI. The CDR3 covers 11 residues. As DNA, the CDR3 is TGTGCCAGCAGGGATGCCTACGAGCAGTACTTC. Amino acids: CASRDAYEQYF.

This chain connects TRBV25-1 to TRBJ2-2; 7 positions agree with TRBD1. There are 15 residues in the CDR3. V shed 3 bases and J 6 bases; nucleotides not matched to a gene: 7. CDR1 is MGHDK, CDR2 SYGVNS, per germline. The CDR3 here is CASSEFRQGAGELFF. CDR3 in DNA: TGTGCCAGCAGTGAGTTTCGACAGGGCGCCGGGGAGCTGTTTTTT.

This rearrangement joins TRBV4-1 to TRBJ2-5, with D possibly being TRBD1 (6 bases). Germline V gives CDR1 MGHRA, CDR2 YSYEKL. The ends were cut back, 4 bases at V and 2 bases at J, with 11 bases in the middle. This CDR3 is 14 amino acids long. Here the CDR3 reads CASSRTQGQETQYF. CDR3 coding DNA: TGCGCCAGCAGCCGTACGCAGGGGCAAGAGACCCAGTACTTC.

V and J are TRBV29-1 and TRBJ2-5; the D call may be TRBD1 or TRBD2 (5 bases each). CDR1 is SQVTM and CDR2 is ANQGSEA in the germline V gene. The CDR3 has 17 amino acids. V dropped 7 bases and J dropped 2 bases, with 26 bases sitting between them. The CDR3 sequence: CSAPTKLGPASQETQYF. Written as DNA, the CDR3 is TGCAGCGCCCCGACTAAGTTGGGGCCCGCGAGTCAAGAGACCCAGTACTTC. Complete variable domain (other parts from reference TRBV29-1 and TRBJ2-5): SAVISQKPSRDICQRGTSLTIQCQVDSQVTMMFWYRQQPGQSLTLIATANQGSEATYESGFVIDKFPISRPNLTFSTLTVSNMSPEDSSIYLCSAPTKLGPASQETQYFGPGTRLLVL.